Below are 30 T cell receptor beta chains sequenced from a single sample in a study of T-cell reconstitution after alpha-beta-depleted transplantation in children. Unique molecular identifiers were used in preparing the TCRbeta library. TCRdb reanalysed the PCR reads using MiXCR and keeps one entry per CDR3 protein. The sample has about 210,000 distinct CDR3 sequences, over 15% seen once. The source was PBMCs, mostly from graft donor cells, collected 360 days after TCRalphabeta/CD19-depleted stem cell transplant. The receptors shown here come from a male patient aged 2 to 10 who had a stem cell transplant for acute lymphoblastic leukemia, so the T cells may come from the graft donor.

This clonotype showed up just a few times. The chain uses TRBV5-5 and TRBJ2-7; the match to TRBD2 covers 7 bases. From germline, CDR1 is SGHKS and CDR2 YYEKEE (reference sequence). Unmatched junction bases numbered 6, after V lost 0 bases and J lost 6 bases. The CDR3 spans 14 residues. The CDR3 reads CASSLGGGDSEQYF. The CDR3 DNA reads TGTGCCAGCAGCTTGGGGGGAGGGGATAGCGAGCAGTACTTC.

The chain carries TRBV6-6 and TRBJ1-1; D is uncertain. Trimming stripped 0 bases from V and 7 bases from J, with 9 bases between. This CDR3 has 13 amino acids. Looked up from germline, CDR1 is MNHNY and CDR2 is SVGAGI (reference sequence). The CDR3 DNA sequence: TGTGCCAGCAGTTACTCGTGGCAGTATGAAGCTTTCTTT. This translates into CASSYSWQYEAFF.

This clonotype was seen a handful of times. V is TRBV12-3 or TRBV12-4 and J is TRBJ2-2; TRBD2 agrees at 8 bases. The trim removed 6 bases at V and 5 bases at J, leaving 5 bases unmatched. The CDR3 covers 14 residues. CDR3 amino acids: CASSPGGATGELFF. In DNA, the CDR3 is TGTGCCAGCAGCCCCGGGGGGGCGACCGGGGAGCTGTTTTTT.

The chain employs TRBV6-5 and TRBJ2-7; either TRBD1 or TRBD2 may fit D (6 bases each). The CDR3 is made up of 16 amino acids. Trimming cost V 1 base and J 0 bases, with 13 bases left between them. CDR1 is MNHEY and CDR2 is SVGAGI in the germline V gene. CDR3 loop: CASSYFSPGASYEQYF. The CDR3 DNA follows: TGTGCCAGCAGTTACTTTAGTCCGGGGGCCTCCTACGAGCAGTACTTC.

The rearrangement uses TRBV27 and TRBJ2-3; D is perhaps TRBD2 (5 bases). The germline V gene has CDR1 MNHEY and CDR2 SMNVEV (reference sequence). The CDR3 is 11 amino acids. Trimming removed 10 bases from V and 5 bases from J, with 10 bases in between. The chain's CDR3 is CATGEGDTQYF. In nucleotides, the CDR3 is TGTGCCACCGGGGAAGGAGATACGCAGTATTTT.

A few counts support this clonotype. The chain links TRBV7-9 to TRBJ2-1, with D possibly being TRBD1 or TRBD2 (5 bases each). CDR3 length: 14 amino acids. V shed 5 bases and J shed 6 bases, with 14 bases lying between them. From germline, CDR1 is SEHNR and CDR2 FQNEAQ (reference sequence). The CDR3 DNA is TGTGCCAGCAGCCTCCCGGGACGGCTCAATGAGCAGTTCTTC. Translated: CASSLPGRLNEQFF.

The rearrangement links TRBV15 to TRBJ2-3; D perhaps matches TRBD1 (6 bases). This CDR3 comprises 18 residues. Per the germline V gene, CDR1 is LNHNV and CDR2 is YYDKDF (reference sequence). V gave up 0 bases and J gave up 2 bases, with 18 bases separating them. The CDR3 nucleotides read TGTGCCACCAGCAGAGATAAGGACAGTAGGATTTACACAGATACGCAGTATTTT. This translates into CATSRDKDSRIYTDTQYF.

V usage is TRBV12-3 or TRBV12-4 and J usage is TRBJ2-3, with D possibly being TRBD1 or TRBD2 (6 bases each). V lost 4 bases and J 4 bases, leaving 15 bases between the germline ends. The length of the CDR3 is 15 residues. DNA of the CDR3: TGTGCCAGCAGTTCCCAACTCCGGGGGCCAGATACGCAGTATTTT. Protein sequence: CASSSQLRGPDTQYF.

The rearrangement joins TRBV11-2 to TRBJ2-2; D might be TRBD1 or TRBD2, each matching 6 bases. The V end was cut by 4 bases, the J end by 5 bases, with 14 bases between. The CDR3 covers 15 residues. The germline gives CDR1 SGHAT, CDR2 FQNNGV. The CDR3 region has the DNA TGTGCCAGCAGCTCTAGACAGGCGGGGACCGGGGAGCTGTTTTTT. Its protein product is CASSSRQAGTGELFF.

The chain couples TRBV19 to TRBJ1-5, with no clear D. V was shortened by 8 bases and J by 4 bases, with 12 bases between the two germline ends. This CDR3 is 13 amino acids long. Germline-derived CDR1 and CDR2 are LNHDA and SQIVND (reference sequence). CDR3 sequence: CASLGQANQPQHF. The CDR3 DNA is TGTGCCAGTCTAGGTCAGGCGAATCAGCCCCAGCATTTT.

The sample holds a few counts of this clonotype. This chain links TRBV15 with TRBJ2-1, with a possible D match to TRBD1 (5 bases). CDR3 length: 15 amino acids. Germline CDR1 reads LNHNV; CDR2 reads YYDKDF (reference sequence). Trimming pared 5 bases from V and 8 bases from J, leaving 19 bases between. This chain's CDR3 is CATSGRPQGVDEQFF. The CDR3 DNA follows: TGTGCCACCAGCGGAAGGCCCCAGGGTGTGGATGAGCAGTTCTTC.

This clonotype was detected a few times. This CDR3 is CASSRLAGDTQYF. CDR3 coding DNA: TGTGCCAGCTCTAGACTAGCGGGAGATACGCAGTATTTT. The genes are TRBV13 and TRBJ2-3; 10 nucleotides align to TRBD2. The CDR3 is 13 residues long. V lost 8 bases, J lost 5 bases, and 4 bases stayed unmatched. In germline, CDR1 is PRHDT, CDR2 FYEKMQ (reference sequence).

This chain connects TRBV7-2 to TRBJ2-5; 7 nucleotides match TRBD1. The trim removed 5 bases at V and 7 bases at J, leaving 7 bases unmatched. CDR3 length: 13 residues. Per the germline V gene, CDR1 is SGHTA and CDR2 is FQGNSA. CDR3 protein: CASSIQGRGTQYF. CDR3 sequence (DNA): TGTGCCAGCAGCATACAGGGGCGCGGGACCCAGTACTTC. Full variable domain (outside the CDR3, taken from reference TRBV7-2 and TRBJ2-5): GAGVSQSPSNKVTEKGKDVELRCDPISGHTALYWYRQSLGQGLEFLIYFQGNSAPDKSGLPSDRFSAERTGGSVSTLTIQRTQQEDSAVYLCASSIQGRGTQYFGPGTRLLVL.

This clonotype was seen a handful of times. The chain employs TRBV5-1 and TRBJ2-2, with 7 bases aligning to TRBD1. The germline V gene encodes CDR1 SGHRS and CDR2 YFSETQ. The CDR3 is 13 amino acids. Trimming removed 2 bases from V and 6 bases from J; junction bases left unmatched: 1. The CDR3 DNA reads TGCGCCAGCAGCTTACAGGGGCCCGGGGAGCTGTTTTTT. Amino acid sequence: CASSLQGPGELFF.

This chain uses TRBV6-1 with TRBJ1-5; 8 bases fit TRBD1. CDR3 length equals 15 residues. Germline V gene data show CDR1 as MNHNS and CDR2 as SASEGT. The junction had 5 bases not matched to a gene; V was cut back by 3 bases and J by 4 bases. For the CDR3, the DNA is TGTGCCAGCAGTGATTTCAGGGGGCGAAATCAGCCCCAGCATTTT. It yields the protein CASSDFRGRNQPQHF.

The rearrangement joins TRBV6-2 or TRBV6-3 to TRBJ2-7; TRBD2 is a possible D gene (7 bases). The V gene's germline CDR1 is MNHEY and CDR2 SVGEGT. The CDR3 spans 19 residues. V was trimmed by 2 bases and J by 3 bases, leaving 26 bases between them. The CDR3 is CASSYPPTWRGPQDYEQYF. CDR3 nucleotide sequence: TGTGCCAGCAGTTACCCACCGACGTGGCGGGGGCCTCAAGACTACGAGCAGTACTTC.

V gene TRBV5-1 combines with J gene TRBJ1-2; tentatively, D is TRBD1 (5 bases). The CDR3 contains 16 residues. The V end was cut by 0 bases, the J end by 4 bases, with 16 bases between. Germline-derived CDR1 and CDR2 are SGHRS and YFSETQ. The CDR3 reads CASSLDSGNKVYGYTF. CDR3 bases: TGCGCCAGCAGCTTGGATTCAGGGAATAAGGTCTATGGCTACACCTTC.

This clonotype was picked up many times. The chain employs TRBV5-1 and TRBJ2-4; D might be TRBD1 or TRBD2, each matching 5 bases. The CDR3 loop spans 15 amino acids. Germline CDR1 reads SGHRS; CDR2 reads YFSETQ. V was cut by 4 bases and J by 5 bases, with 16 bases left in between. The CDR3 nucleotides read TGCGCCAGCAGCATAGCCGGGACCTTGGAAAACATTCAGTACTTC. Protein product: CASSIAGTLENIQYF.

J is TRBJ2-7 and V is TRBV12-3 or TRBV12-4, with D tentatively TRBD2 (6 bases). The CDR3 length is 13 residues. Trimming took 3 bases from V and 3 from J, leaving 9 bases between them. The CDR3 region is CASSFGLLYEQYF. DNA of the CDR3: TGTGCCAGCAGTTTCGGACTACTCTACGAGCAGTACTTC.

The J gene is TRBJ2-7, the V gene TRBV11-3; 10 bases map to TRBD2. V was clipped by 6 bases and J by 0 bases; unmatched bases: 5. The germline V gene encodes CDR1 SGHNT and CDR2 YENEEA. The CDR3 length is 15 residues. DNA of the CDR3: TGTGCCAGCAGTTATAGCGGGGGGAGCTCCTACGAGCAGTACTTC. Its protein product is CASSYSGGSSYEQYF. Full variable domain (rest looked up from reference TRBV11-3 and TRBJ2-7): EAGVVQSPRYKIIEKKQPVAFWCNPISGHNTLYWYLQNLGQGPELLIRYENEEAVDDSQLPKDRFSAERLKGVDSTLKIQPAELGDSAVYLCASSYSGGSSYEQYFGPGTRLTVT.

The chain uses TRBV2 and TRBJ1-1; weak D call: TRBD1 (6 bases). The CDR3 sequence is 11 residues long. Looked up from germline, CDR1 is SNHLY and CDR2 is FYNNEI. V was pared by 7 bases and J by 8 bases, with 11 bases between. This CDR3 reads CASNNRAEAFF. The CDR3 DNA reads TGTGCCAGCAATAACAGGGCCGAAGCTTTCTTT.

The chain combines TRBV18 with TRBJ1-5, with D possibly TRBD1 on 5 matching bases. The CDR3 is made up of 18 amino acids. From germline, CDR1 is KGHSH and CDR2 LQKENI. Trimming took 5 bases from V and 1 from J, leaving 21 bases between them. The CDR3 region is CASSTLRAGQSSNQPQHF. CDR3 nucleotides: TGTGCCAGCTCAACCTTGAGAGCGGGGCAGAGCAGCAATCAGCCCCAGCATTTT.

There are a few counts of this clonotype. The V call is TRBV20-1, the J call TRBJ2-3, with no clear D. Germline loops: CDR1 DFQATT, CDR2 SNEGSKA (reference sequence). This CDR3 contains 12 residues. CDR3 region: CTPGDPTDTQYF. CDR3 DNA: TGCACCCCAGGAGATCCCACAGATACGCAGTATTTT.

The table lists this clonotype with a few counts. CDR3 in DNA: TGTGCCAGCAGTTCCGCGCGGGGGCGGACCCAGTACTTC. The encoded protein is CASSSARGRTQYF. This sequence joins TRBV27 and TRBJ2-5; tentative D call: TRBD2 (7 bases). Germline V gene lookup returns CDR1 MNHEY and CDR2 SMNVEV (reference sequence). This CDR3 is built from 13 residues. The ends were cut back, 4 bases at V and 7 bases at J, with 13 bases in the middle.

The chain recombines TRBV6-2 or TRBV6-3 with TRBJ2-1, with TRBD1 matching 9 bases. Germline trimming cut 5 bases from V and 10 bases from J; bases unmatched to any gene: 6. Germline CDR1 is MNHEY and CDR2 is SVGEGT. The CDR3 contains 13 residues. The CDR3 DNA sequence: TGTGCCAGCAGTCCTACAGGGGGCGGGGAGCAGTTCTTC. Amino acids: CASSPTGGGEQFF.

This clonotype was detected a few times. V is TRBV20-1 and J is TRBJ1-2, with D perhaps TRBD1 (6 bases). Trimming shortened V by 6 bases and J by 4 bases, and 18 bases separated the two germline ends. This CDR3 is 14 amino acids long. Germline assignment: CDR1 DFQATT and CDR2 SNEGSKA (reference sequence). This CDR3 is CSASKGGLVYGYTF. CDR3 coding DNA: TGCAGTGCGAGTAAAGGGGGGCTGGTCTATGGCTACACCTTC.

This clonotype occurred many times. This chain joins TRBV7-9 and TRBJ2-1, with D possibly matching TRBD2 (5 bases). The CDR3 is 15 amino acids. The germline CDR1 and CDR2 sequences are SEHNR and FQNEAQ (reference sequence). V was pared by 2 bases and J by 12 bases, with 20 bases between. CDR3: CASSLLGGRVELQFF. The CDR3 DNA sequence: TGTGCCAGCAGCTTACTAGGTGGGCGGGTGGAATTGCAGTTCTTC.

In its sample, this clonotype was seen a few times. The chain uses TRBV2 and TRBJ2-4; D is ambiguous. The length of the CDR3 is 12 residues. The germline CDR1 and CDR2 sequences are SNHLY and FYNNEI. V was pared by 0 bases and J by 9 bases, with 6 bases between. CDR3 protein: CASSEAAAIQYF. The CDR3 region has the DNA TGTGCCAGCAGTGAAGCGGCGGCCATTCAGTACTTC. The full variable domain, with the rest looked up from reference TRBV2 and TRBJ2-4, is EPEVTQTPSHQVTQMGQEVILRCVPISNHLYFYWYRQILGQKVEFLVSFYNNEISEKSEIFDDQFSVERPDGSNFTLKIRSTKLEDSAMYFCASSEAAAIQYFGAGTRLSVL.

A few counts support this clonotype. The V call is TRBV20-1, the J call TRBJ2-6; D is perhaps TRBD1 (6 bases). Trimming cost V 3 bases and J 0 bases, with 12 bases left between them. Per germline, CDR1 DFQATT and CDR2 SNEGSKA (reference sequence). The CDR3 totals 16 residues. As DNA, the CDR3 is TGCAGTGCTAGCCGGGACATCTACTCTGGGGCCAACGTCCTGACTTTC. Translated: CSASRDIYSGANVLTF.

This clonotype appeared a few times. The chain uses TRBV18 and TRBJ1-2; tentatively, D is TRBD1 (5 bases). Germline CDR1 KGHSH, CDR2 LQKENI. This CDR3 is built from 15 residues. Deletions cut 3 bases from V and 8 bases from J, with 19 bases between. CDR3 nucleotides: TGTGCCAGCTCACCTGGGACCTCACCAACAAAGGGCTACACCTTC. Protein product: CASSPGTSPTKGYTF.